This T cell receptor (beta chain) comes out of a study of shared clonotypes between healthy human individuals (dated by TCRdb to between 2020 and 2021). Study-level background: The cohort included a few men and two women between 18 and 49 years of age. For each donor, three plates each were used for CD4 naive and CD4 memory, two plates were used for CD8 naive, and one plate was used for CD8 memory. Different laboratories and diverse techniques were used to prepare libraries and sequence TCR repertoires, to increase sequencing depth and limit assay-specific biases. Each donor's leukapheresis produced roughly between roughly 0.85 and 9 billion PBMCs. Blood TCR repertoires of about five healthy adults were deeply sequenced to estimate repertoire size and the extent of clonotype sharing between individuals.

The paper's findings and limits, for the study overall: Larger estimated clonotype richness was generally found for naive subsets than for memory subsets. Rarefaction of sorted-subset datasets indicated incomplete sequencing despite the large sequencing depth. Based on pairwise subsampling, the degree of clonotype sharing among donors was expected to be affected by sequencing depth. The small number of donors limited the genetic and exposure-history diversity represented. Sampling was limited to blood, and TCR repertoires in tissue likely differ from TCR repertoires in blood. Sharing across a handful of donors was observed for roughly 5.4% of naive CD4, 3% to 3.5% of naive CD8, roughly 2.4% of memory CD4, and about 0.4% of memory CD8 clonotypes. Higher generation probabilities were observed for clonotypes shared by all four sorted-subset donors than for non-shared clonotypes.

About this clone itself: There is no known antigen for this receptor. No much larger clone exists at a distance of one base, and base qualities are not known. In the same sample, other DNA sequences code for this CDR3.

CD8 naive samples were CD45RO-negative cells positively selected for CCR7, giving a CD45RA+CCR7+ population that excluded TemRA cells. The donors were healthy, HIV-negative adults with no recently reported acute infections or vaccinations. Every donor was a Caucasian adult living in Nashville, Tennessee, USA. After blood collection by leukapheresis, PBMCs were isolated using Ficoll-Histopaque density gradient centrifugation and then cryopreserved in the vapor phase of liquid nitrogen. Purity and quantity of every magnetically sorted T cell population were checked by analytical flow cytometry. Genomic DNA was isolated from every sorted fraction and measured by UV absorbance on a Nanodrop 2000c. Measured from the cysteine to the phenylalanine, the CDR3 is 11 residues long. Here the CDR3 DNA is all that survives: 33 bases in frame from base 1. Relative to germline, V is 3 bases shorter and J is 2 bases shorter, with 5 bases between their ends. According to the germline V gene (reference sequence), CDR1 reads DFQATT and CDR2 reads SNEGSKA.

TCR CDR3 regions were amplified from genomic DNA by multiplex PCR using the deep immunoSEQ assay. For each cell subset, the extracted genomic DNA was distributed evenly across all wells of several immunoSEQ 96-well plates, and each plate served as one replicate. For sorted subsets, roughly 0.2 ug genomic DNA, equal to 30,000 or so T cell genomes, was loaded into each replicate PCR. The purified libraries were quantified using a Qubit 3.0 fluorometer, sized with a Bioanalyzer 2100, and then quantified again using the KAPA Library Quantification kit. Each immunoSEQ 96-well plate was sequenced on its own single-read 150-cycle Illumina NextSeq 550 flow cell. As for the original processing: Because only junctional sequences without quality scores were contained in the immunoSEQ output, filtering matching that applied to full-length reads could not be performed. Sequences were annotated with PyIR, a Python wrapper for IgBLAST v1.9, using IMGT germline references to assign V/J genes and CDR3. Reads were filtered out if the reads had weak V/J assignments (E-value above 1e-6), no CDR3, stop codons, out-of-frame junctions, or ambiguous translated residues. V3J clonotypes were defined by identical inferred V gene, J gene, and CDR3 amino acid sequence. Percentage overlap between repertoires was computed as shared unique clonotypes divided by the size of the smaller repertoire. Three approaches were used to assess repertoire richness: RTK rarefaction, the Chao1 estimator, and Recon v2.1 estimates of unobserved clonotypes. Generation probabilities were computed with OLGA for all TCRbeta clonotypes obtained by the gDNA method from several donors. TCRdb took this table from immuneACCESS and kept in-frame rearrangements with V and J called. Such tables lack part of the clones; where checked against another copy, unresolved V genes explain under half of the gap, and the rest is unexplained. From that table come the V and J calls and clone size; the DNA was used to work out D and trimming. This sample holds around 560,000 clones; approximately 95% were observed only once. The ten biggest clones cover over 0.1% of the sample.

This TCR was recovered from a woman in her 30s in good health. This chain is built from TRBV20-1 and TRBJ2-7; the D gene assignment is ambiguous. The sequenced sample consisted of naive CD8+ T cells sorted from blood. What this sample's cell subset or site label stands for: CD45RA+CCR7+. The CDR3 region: CSAREPYEQYF. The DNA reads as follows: TGCAGTGCTAGGGAGCCCTACGAGCAGTACTTC.